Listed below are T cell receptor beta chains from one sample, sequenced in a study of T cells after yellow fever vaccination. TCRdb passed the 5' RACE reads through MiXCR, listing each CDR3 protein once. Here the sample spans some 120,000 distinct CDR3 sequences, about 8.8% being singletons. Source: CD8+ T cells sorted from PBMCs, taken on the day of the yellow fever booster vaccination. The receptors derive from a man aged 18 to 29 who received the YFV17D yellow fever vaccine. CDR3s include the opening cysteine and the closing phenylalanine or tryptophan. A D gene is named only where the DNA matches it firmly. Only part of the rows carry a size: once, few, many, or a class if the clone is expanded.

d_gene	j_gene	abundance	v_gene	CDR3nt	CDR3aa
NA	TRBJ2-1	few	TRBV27	TGTGCCAGCAGTCCACGGACTATGTTCGCCAATGAGCAGTTCTTC	CASSPRTMFANEQFF
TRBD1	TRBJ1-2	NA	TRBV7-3	TGTGCCAGCAGCTCGACAGGGGACGGTAACTATGGCTACACCTTC	CASSSTGDGNYGYTF
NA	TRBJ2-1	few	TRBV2	TGTGCCAGCAGCCTAGCGTGGGGACGGGACAATGAGCAGTTCTTC	CASSLAWGRDNEQFF
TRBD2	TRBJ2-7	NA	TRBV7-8	TGTGCCAGCAACCCAACCGGACTAGCGCGAATCTACGAGCAGTACTTC	CASNPTGLARIYEQYF
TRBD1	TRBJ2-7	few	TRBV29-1	TGCAGCGTAGCCCCCGGGACAGTCTCCTACGAGCAGTACTTC	CSVAPGTVSYEQYF
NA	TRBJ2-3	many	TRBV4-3	TGCGCCAGCAGCCAGACCCAGGGCCGCACAGATACGCAGTATTTT	CASSQTQGRTDTQYF
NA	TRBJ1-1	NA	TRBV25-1	TGTGCCAGCTTAGATAGCGGCACTGAAGCTTTCTTT	CASLDSGTEAFF
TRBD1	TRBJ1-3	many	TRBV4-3	TGCGCCAGCAGTAGAATGGGACAGGGAGCTGGAAACACCATATATTTT	CASSRMGQGAGNTIYF
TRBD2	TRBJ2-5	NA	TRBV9	TGTGCCAGCAGCCCCGGAGGTTCGGCTAGCGGAGAGACCCAGTACTTC	CASSPGGSASGETQYF
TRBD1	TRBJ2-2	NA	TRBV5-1	TGCGCCAGCAGCCCCAACCCGGGCAGGGGGCGCGACACCGGGGAGCTGTTTTTT	CASSPNPGRGRDTGELFF
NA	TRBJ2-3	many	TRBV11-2	TGTGCCAGCAGCTTGGGTTCTATCGGGGCCCCAGATACGCAGTATTTT	CASSLGSIGAPDTQYF
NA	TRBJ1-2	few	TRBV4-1	TGCGCCAGCAGCCCCCAAAGGACAGCCCCTAGCTATGGCTACACCTTC	CASSPQRTAPSYGYTF
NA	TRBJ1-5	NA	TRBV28	TGTGCCAGCAGTTCTTTCGGGGTCTACAATCAGCCCCAGCATTTT	CASSSFGVYNQPQHF